One and the same sample provided the 29 T cell receptor beta chains below, sequenced in a study of cytomegalovirus exposure and HLA in healthy donors. Both 60 Vbeta primers and 13 Jbeta primers went into the PCR. The repertoire was sequenced with immunoSEQ multiplex PCR; TCRdb's copy has only in-frame clones and lacks some. The repertoire holds under 150,000 clones, with roughly 80% as singletons. The specimen sequenced was PBMCs. All receptors derive from a woman aged 40-49 years in good health and CMV-seronegative.

The genes are TRBV2 and TRBJ1-2; TRBD1 agrees at 7 bases. CDR3 length: 13 amino acids. The trim removed 6 bases at V and 5 bases at J, leaving 6 bases unmatched. Per germline, CDR1 SNHLY and CDR2 FYNNEI. The CDR3 region has the DNA TGTGCCAGCAGCGGGACAGCCCCTTATGGCTACACCTTC. Translation gives CASSGTAPYGYTF.

This clone was found once. V gene TRBV10-1 combines with J gene TRBJ2-2; 9 bases map to TRBD1. Germline V gene sequence: CDR1 WNHNN, CDR2 SYGVQD (reference sequence). V shed 2 bases and J 6 bases; nucleotides not matched to a gene: 13. This CDR3 contains 18 residues. The CDR3: CASSEGPGQGQRAGELFF. The CDR3 DNA sequence: TGCGCCAGCAGTGAGGGACCGGGACAGGGACAGAGGGCCGGGGAGCTGTTTTTT.

A word on this clone: Here the CDR3 omits its conserved ending phenylalanine or tryptophan, so a read error is the likely source. No DNA is shown, since the ends of the CDR3 on it are uncertain; the CDR3 is the one TCRdb lists. CDR3: CASSSDRVYPQN. The J gene is TRBJ1-2, the V gene TRBV5-1; TRBD1, the table's D call, lacks a check against the DNA. The CDR3 contains 12 residues when both ends are counted. In germline, CDR1 is SGHRS, CDR2 YFSETQ.

The V call is TRBV5-1, the J call TRBJ2-7; 8 positions match TRBD1. Losses at the gene ends were 4 bases for V and 3 bases for J; bases not matched to a gene: 6. The CDR3 consists of 14 residues. Looked up from germline, CDR1 is SGHRS and CDR2 is YFSETQ. CDR3 protein: CASSGGGQGYEQYF. The CDR3 DNA is TGCGCCAGCAGCGGCGGCGGACAGGGCTACGAGCAGTACTTC.

The J gene is TRBJ2-5, the V gene TRBV11-3, with 10 nucleotides matching TRBD1. Germline V lookup: CDR1 SGHNT, CDR2 YENEEA. The CDR3 is 15 amino acids. Unmatched junction bases numbered 5, after V lost 5 bases and J lost 2 bases. CDR3 residues: CASSPSGQGQETQYF. The CDR3 DNA reads TGTGCCAGCAGCCCATCGGGACAGGGGCAAGAGACCCAGTACTTC.

The gene calls are TRBV10-3 and TRBJ1-5; 9 nucleotides align to TRBD1. The CDR3 is 15 amino acids. Trimming took 10 bases from V and 0 from J; bases not matched to a gene: 7. The germline gives CDR1 ENHRY, CDR2 SYGVKD. In DNA, the CDR3 is TGTGCCACAGGACAGGGGACCCTTAGCAATCAGCCCCAGCATTTT. Its translation is CATGQGTLSNQPQHF.

Here the CDR3 reads CASSFRGRAYEQYF. The CDR3 region has the DNA TGTGCCAGCAGCTTTAGGGGCAGGGCCTACGAGCAGTACTTC. The rearrangement joins TRBV7-8 to TRBJ2-7, with D possibly matching TRBD1 (5 bases). Germline loops: CDR1 SGHVS, CDR2 FQNEAQ. The ends were cut back, 3 bases at V and 2 bases at J, with 11 bases in the middle. The CDR3 is 14 amino acids.

CDR3 sequence: CASSYSGGESSYEQYF. The CDR3 nucleotides are TGTGCCAGCAGTTATAGCGGGGGGGAAAGCTCCTACGAGCAGTACTTC. The chain has TRBV27 and TRBJ2-7, with 11 bases that match TRBD2. After removal of 4 bases from V and 0 bases from J, the junction contained 5 bases not matched to a gene. The CDR3 has 16 residues. From germline, CDR1 is MNHEY and CDR2 SMNVEV (reference sequence).

In its sample, this clone was seen a few times. The CDR3 region has the DNA TGTGCCAGCAGTTTAGCGCCCCAGGGGCATGGTGAGACCCAGTACTTC. Translation: CASSLAPQGHGETQYF. The rearrangement uses TRBV27 and TRBJ2-5, with D tentatively TRBD1 (6 bases). There are 16 residues in the CDR3. Trimming pared 2 bases from V and 5 bases from J, leaving 18 bases between. The germline V gene encodes CDR1 MNHEY and CDR2 SMNVEV (reference sequence).

This clone was found once. The gene calls are TRBV5-1 and TRBJ2-1, with 7 bases fitting TRBD1. This CDR3 is 16 amino acids long. Trimming took 2 bases from V and 8 from J; bases not matched to a gene: 13. Germline V gene sequence: CDR1 SGHRS, CDR2 YFSETQ. The DNA of the CDR3 is TGCGCCAGCAGCTTAATCGCAGACGAAGGGGGCGATGAGCAGTTCTTC. It translates to CASSLIADEGGDEQFF. The whole variable domain, filled in from reference TRBV5-1 and TRBJ2-1, reads KAGVTQTPRYLIKTRGQQVTLSCSPISGHRSVSWYQQTPGQGLQFLFEYFSETQRNKGNFPGRFSGRQFSNSRSEMNVSTLELGDSALYLCASSLIADEGGDEQFFGPGTRLTVL.

This CDR3 reads CASSLPGTEAFF. In DNA form, the CDR3 reads TGTGCCAGCAGCTTGCCAGGCACTGAAGCTTTCTTT. The genes are TRBV5-8 and TRBJ1-1; D remains ambiguous. The ends were cut back, 1 base at V and 4 bases at J, with 5 bases in the middle. The length of the CDR3 is 12 residues. CDR1 is SGHTS and CDR2 is YDEGEE in the germline V gene.

This clone was counted many times. This chain links TRBV29-1 with TRBJ1-1; D possibly corresponds to TRBD1 (5 bases). The germline V gene encodes CDR1 SQVTM and CDR2 ANQGSEA. The length of the CDR3 is 13 residues. The V gene lost 6 bases and the J gene lost 1 base, with 12 bases spanning the gap. The CDR3, as DNA: TGCAGCGTGCGGTTAGGGGAGAACACTGAAGCTTTCTTT. This codes for CSVRLGENTEAFF. Full variable domain (outside the CDR3, taken from reference TRBV29-1 and TRBJ1-1): SAVISQKPSRDICQRGTSLTIQCQVDSQVTMMFWYRQQPGQSLTLIATANQGSEATYESGFVIDKFPISRPNLTFSTLTVSNMSPEDSSIYLCSVRLGENTEAFFGQGTRLTVV.

This clone appeared once. This chain connects TRBV27 to TRBJ1-2, with D possibly matching TRBD1 (5 bases). Germline V gene data show CDR1 as MNHEY and CDR2 as SMNVEV (reference sequence). The CDR3 runs to 14 residues. Trimming stripped 2 bases from V and 5 bases from J, with 12 bases between. The CDR3 here is CASSLGSQGYGYTF. For the CDR3, the DNA is TGTGCCAGCAGTTTAGGCAGTCAGGGATATGGCTACACCTTC.

The V call is TRBV5-4, the J call TRBJ2-7; 7 positions match TRBD1. Germline V gives CDR1 SGHNT, CDR2 YYREEE (reference sequence). Trimming took 5 bases from V and 3 from J; bases not matched to a gene: 5. The CDR3 sequence is 13 residues long. The CDR3 is CASSSGTDYEQYF. The CDR3 region has the DNA TGTGCCAGCAGTTCCGGGACAGACTACGAGCAGTACTTC.

This clone occurred once. The chain employs TRBV7-8 and TRBJ1-2; maybe TRBD1 (5 bases). The germline V and J ends were trimmed by 2 bases and 7 bases, with 14 bases remaining between them. CDR1 is SGHVS and CDR2 is FQNEAQ in the germline V gene. The CDR3 covers 14 residues. The CDR3 bases are TGTGCCAGCAGCTTAAATGAAGGGGCAGGTGGCTACACCTTC. As protein: CASSLNEGAGGYTF.

This clone was counted once. The chain carries TRBV19 and TRBJ1-5; D not certain. The germline CDR1 and CDR2 sequences are LNHDA and SQIVND (reference sequence). V lost 2 bases and J 9 bases, leaving 11 bases between the germline ends. This CDR3 is 13 amino acids long. This chain's CDR3 is CASSIRGRGPQHF. In nucleotides, the CDR3 is TGTGCCAGTAGTATACGTGGTCGGGGGCCCCAGCATTTT.

The chain uses TRBV10-3 and TRBJ1-1, with a tentative D call TRBD1 (5 bases). Trimming removed 0 bases at V and 4 bases at J, with 9 bases between. In germline, CDR1 is ENHRY, CDR2 SYGVKD. CDR3 length equals 14 residues. As DNA, the CDR3 is TGTGCCATCAGTGAGTCGGTAAGGGGCACTGAAGCTTTCTTT. Its protein is CAISESVRGTEAFF.

This chain connects TRBV29-1 to TRBJ1-2; no firm D call. Between the trimmed V and J ends, which lost 4 bases and 6 bases, there was a span of 12 bases. The CDR3 sequence is 12 residues long. Germline lookup yields CDR1 SQVTM and CDR2 ANQGSEA. CDR3 coding DNA: TGCAGCGTTGTCGGTGGAGGGAATGGCTACACCTTC. Translated, it gives CSVVGGGNGYTF.

The chain carries TRBV28 and TRBJ2-7, with D possibly TRBD2 on 5 matching bases. CDR3 length: 12 residues. Between the trimmed V and J ends, which lost 5 bases and 3 bases, there was a span of 8 bases. CDR1 and CDR2 (germline): MDHEN, SYDVKM. The CDR3 sequence is CASSRGYYEQYF. DNA for the CDR3: TGTGCCAGCAGTCGGGGATACTACGAGCAGTACTTC. The variable domain in full, completed from reference TRBV28 and TRBJ2-7, reads DVKVTQSSRYLVKRTGEKVFLECVQDMDHENMFWYRQDPGLGLRLIYFSYDVKMKEKGDIPEGYSVSREKKERFSLILESASTNQTSMYLCASSRGYYEQYFGPGTRLTVT.

This clone was counted only a few times. This chain joins TRBV14 and TRBJ2-3; the match to TRBD1 covers 7 bases. The CDR3 sequence is 17 residues long. Germline V lookup: CDR1 SGHDN, CDR2 FVKESK. Trimming took 0 bases from V and 5 from J; bases not matched to a gene: 11. CDR3: CASSQDHRGGLIDTQYF. The CDR3 nucleotides are TGTGCCAGCAGCCAAGATCACAGGGGTGGACTGATAGATACGCAGTATTTT.

The rearrangement joins TRBV19 to TRBJ1-5; 11 bases are shared with TRBD1. The V and J ends lost 5 bases and 6 bases, in that order; junction bases with no gene match: 6. This CDR3 spans 15 amino acids. Germline loops: CDR1 LNHDA, CDR2 SQIVND (reference sequence). CDR3 region: CASSVPGQGGQPQHF. The CDR3 DNA reads TGTGCCAGTAGTGTACCGGGACAGGGGGGTCAGCCCCAGCATTTT.

The V and J genes are TRBV7-6 and TRBJ2-5; 9 nucleotides match TRBD1. The J call may be in error: the DNA end matches TRBJ2-7 better. This CDR3 comprises 15 residues. Per the germline V gene, CDR1 is SGHVS and CDR2 is FNYEAQ. The chain's CDR3 is CASSSGPGQGDEQYF. The CDR3 DNA follows: TGTGCCAGCAGCTCGGGACCGGGACAGGGAGACGAGCAGTACTTC.

On this clone itself: A junction boundary mismatches the germline segment, possibly from a read error. The chain has TRBV7-9 and TRBJ1-1, with D unclear. The germline gives CDR1 SEHNR, CDR2 FQNEAQ (reference sequence). The CDR3 runs to 12 residues. CDR3: CSSSPTIPEAFF. CDR3 nucleotide sequence: TGTTCCAGCAGCCCCACTATTCCTGAAGCTTTCTTT. Variable domain in full (rest from reference TRBV7-9 and TRBJ1-1): DTGVSQNPRHKITKRGQNVTFRCDPISEHNRLYWYRQTLGQGPEFLTYFQNEAQLEKSRLLSDRFSAERPKGSFSTLEIQRTEQGDSAMYLCSSSPTIPEAFFGQGTRLTVV.

The table lists this clone with a few counts. The rearrangement links TRBV6-5 to TRBJ2-1; D may be TRBD1 (5 bases). The CDR3 contains 12 residues. Germline CDR1 and CDR2: MNHEY and SVGAGI. Trimming stripped 2 bases from V and 9 bases from J, with 8 bases between. CDR3 coding DNA: TGTGCCAGCAGTTACCCTAGGGGTGAGCAGTTCTTC. Translated, it gives CASSYPRGEQFF.

The V call is TRBV7-9, the J call TRBJ1-2; 9 bases line up with TRBD1. CDR1 and CDR2 from the germline V gene are SEHNR and FQNEAQ (reference sequence). The CDR3 length is 15 residues. V lost 1 base and J lost 4; bases outside the gene matches: 4. The CDR3 reads CASSLDGTGTYGYTF. The CDR3 nucleotides are TGTGCCAGCAGCTTAGATGGGACAGGGACCTATGGCTACACCTTC.

This clone was recorded once. The CDR3 DNA reads as TGCGCCAGCAGTCGGTCAGGGGGTACGTCGGAGACCCAGTACTTC. Translating gives CASSRSGGTSETQYF. J is TRBJ2-5 and V is TRBV5-1, with 7 bases fitting TRBD1. This CDR3 spans 15 amino acids. Germline trimming cut 5 bases from V and 5 bases from J; bases unmatched to any gene: 12. CDR1 is SGHRS, CDR2 YFSETQ, per germline.

The chain couples TRBV10-1 to TRBJ2-3, with D possibly matching TRBD2 (6 bases). CDR1 WNHNN and CDR2 SYGVQD come from the germline V gene (reference sequence). With 2 bases removed from V and 2 bases from J, the gap between germline ends came to 14 bases. CDR3 length: 16 residues. The CDR3 DNA reads TGCGCCAGCAGTGAGCTTAGTCGGAGGGCCACAGATACGCAGTATTTT. Amino acids: CASSELSRRATDTQYF.

This clone has more than one count but fewer than ten. The V and J genes are TRBV2 and TRBJ2-5; D gene ambiguous. Germline V gene lookup returns CDR1 SNHLY and CDR2 FYNNEI. The CDR3 sequence is 10 residues long. With 8 bases removed from V and 5 bases from J, the gap between germline ends came to 6 bases. The DNA of the CDR3 is TGTGCCAGCCTTGGCGAGACCCAGTACTTC. It codes for CASLGETQYF.

The CDR3 loop is CASSVVGGGASEQFF. The CDR3 coding sequence is TGTGCCAGCAGCGTAGTGGGCGGGGGGGCCTCTGAGCAGTTCTTC. V and J are TRBV9 and TRBJ2-1; TRBD2 agrees at 9 bases. The CDR3 has 15 amino acids. V trimming: 0 bases; J trimming: 9 bases; junction bases outside the gene matches: 7. CDR1 and CDR2 from the germline V gene are SGDLS and YYNGEE.